The 10 T cell receptor beta chains below were found in one sample sequenced in a study of T cells in Graves' hyperthyroidism and ophthalmopathy. RNA transcripts were the template for amplifying TCR beta CDR3 regions. During a first-round RT-PCR of the TCR CDR3, the HTBI primer set was used. Via MiXCR, TCRdb re-called the multiplex PCR reads, giving one row per CDR3 protein. Found here are 400,000 to 500,000 distinct CDR3 sequences, roughly 14% of them singletons; the top ten hold around 17%. What was sequenced was blood. Every receptor here comes from a woman younger than 30 with Graves' hyperthyroidism.

This clonotype showed up just a few times. The J gene is TRBJ2-7, the V gene TRBV5-1; TRBD2 matches at 10 bases. Trimming at V came to 0 bases and at J to 2 bases, leaving 5 bases not matched to a gene. The CDR3 is 16 residues long. Per the germline V gene, CDR1 is SGHRS and CDR2 is YFSETQ. As DNA, the CDR3 is TGCGCCAGCAGCTTGGGGACTAGCGGAGCTACCTACGAGCAGTACTTC. Its translation: CASSLGTSGATYEQYF.

CDR3 sequence reads: CASSLGGTATLLEETQYF. CDR3 nucleotides: TGTGCCAGCAGTTTGGGGGGGACAGCTACCCTTCTCGAAGAGACCCAGTACTTC. The J gene is TRBJ2-5, the V gene TRBV28; D tentatively reads TRBD1 or TRBD2 (7 bases each). V shed 3 bases and J shed 3 bases, with 23 bases lying between them. Germline values: CDR1 MDHEN, CDR2 SYDVKM. The CDR3 runs 18 residues.

This clonotype was counted at least ten times. The chain employs TRBV30 and TRBJ2-2; 7 bases agree with TRBD1. Germline-derived CDR1 and CDR2 are GTSNPN and SVGIG (reference sequence). The junction had 5 bases not matched to a gene; V was cut back by 3 bases and J by 1 base. There are 15 residues in the CDR3. The CDR3 region is CAWREGQMNTGELFF. The CDR3 DNA follows: TGTGCCTGGAGAGAGGGACAGATGAACACCGGGGAGCTGTTTTTT. Complete variable domain (other parts from reference TRBV30 and TRBJ2-2): SQTIHQWPATLVQPVGSPLSLECTVEGTSNPNLYWYRQAAGRGLQLLFYSVGIGQISSEVPQNLSASRPQDRQFILSSKKLLLSDSGFYLCAWREGQMNTGELFFGEGSRLTVL.

The gene calls are TRBV19 and TRBJ2-1, with D perhaps TRBD2 (6 bases). The CDR3 totals 14 residues. The germline V gene encodes CDR1 LNHDA and CDR2 SQIVND (reference sequence). The germline V and J ends were trimmed by 2 bases and 3 bases, with 8 bases remaining between them. In DNA form, the CDR3 reads TGTGCCAGTAGTATATGGGGGGACTACAATGAGCAGTTCTTC. Amino acids: CASSIWGDYNEQFF.

This clonotype was recorded a few times. The chain uses TRBV5-1 and TRBJ2-5; 11 positions match TRBD2. The CDR3 is made up of 16 amino acids. After removal of 0 bases from V and 1 base from J, the junction contained 2 bases not matched to a gene. Germline assignment: CDR1 SGHRS and CDR2 YFSETQ. The CDR3 is CASSLALAGGQETQYF. CDR3 nucleotides: TGCGCCAGCAGCTTGGCCCTAGCGGGGGGCCAAGAGACCCAGTACTTC.

This clonotype was counted a few times. V gene TRBV27 combines with J gene TRBJ2-1, with TRBD2 matching over 8 bases. Unmatched junction bases numbered 3, after V lost 3 bases and J lost 2 bases. Germline loops: CDR1 MNHEY, CDR2 SMNVEV (reference sequence). CDR3 length equals 15 residues. The chain's CDR3 is CASSFSGDTYNEQFF. CDR3 in DNA: TGTGCCAGCAGTTTTAGCGGGGATACCTACAATGAGCAGTTCTTC.

This clonotype was counted at least ten times. This chain connects TRBV12-3 or TRBV12-4 to TRBJ1-4; 7 bases are shared with TRBD1. There are 13 residues in the CDR3. The ends lost 10 bases at V and 6 bases at J; junction bases unmatched: 8. The CDR3 region has the DNA TGTGCCACCCTTGGAGGGGGCGATGAAAAACTGTTTTTT. This sequence encodes CATLGGGDEKLFF.

The V call is TRBV6-2 or TRBV6-3, the J call TRBJ2-6; D is undetermined. The ends were cut back, 6 bases at V and 4 bases at J, with 13 bases in the middle. The CDR3 spans 15 residues. Germline loops: CDR1 MNHEY, CDR2 SVGEGT. CDR3 region: CASSPPGSGANVLTF. CDR3 DNA sequence: TGTGCCAGCAGCCCCCCTGGGTCAGGGGCCAACGTCCTGACTTTC.

This clonotype was observed many times. The chain joins TRBV3-1 to TRBJ2-1; tentatively, D is TRBD1 or TRBD2 (5 bases each). CDR3 size: 18 residues. V gave up 0 bases and J gave up 3 bases, with 18 bases separating them. Germline V gives CDR1 LGHDT, CDR2 YNNKEL (reference sequence). CDR3 sequence (DNA): TGTGCCAGCAGCCAAGATGGGGCTAGAGCGGCCAACTACAATGAGCAGTTCTTC. It specifies CASSQDGARAANYNEQFF.

The J gene is TRBJ1-6, the V gene TRBV4-1, with D maybe TRBD1 (6 bases). V shed 0 bases and J shed 7 bases, with 16 bases lying between them. CDR3 size: 17 residues. Germline values: CDR1 MGHRA, CDR2 YSYEKL. CDR3 nucleotide sequence: TGCGCCAGCAGCCAAGATGGGGGGCGAACGGGGAATTCACCCCTCCACTTT. This sequence encodes CASSQDGGRTGNSPLHF.